This is a list of T cell receptor beta chains from one sample in a study of T-cell reconstitution after alpha-beta-depleted transplantation in children. TCRdb analysed the PCR reads with MiXCR anew, one entry per CDR3 protein. In the table there are fewer than 550,000 distinct CDR3 sequences, 15% to 20% of which are singletons. Source: PBMCs, mostly from graft donor cells, taken 360 days after TCRalphabeta/CD19-depleted stem cell transplant. These receptors were collected from a boy under two years old who had a stem cell transplant for Wiskott-Aldrich syndrome, so the T cells may come from the graft donor. CDR3s include the opening cysteine and the closing phenylalanine or tryptophan. D genes are given only for firm matches. Where a row states a size, it is once, few, many or the class of an expanded clone; other rows omit it.

clone size	V gene	D gene	J gene	CDR3 protein	CDR3 DNA
few	TRBV7-2	-	TRBJ2-3	CASSLALAKPLTDTQYF	TGTGCCAGCAGCTTAGCGCTGGCTAAGCCTTTAACAGATACGCAGTATTTT
many	TRBV6-2/TRBV6-3	-	TRBJ2-7	CASSYLRDPTYEQYF	TGTGCCAGCAGTTACTTGCGGGATCCCACCTACGAGCAGTACTTC
few	TRBV27	-	TRBJ2-7	CASRTALVYEQYF	TGTGCCAGCAGAACGGCGTTGGTCTACGAGCAGTACTTC
few	TRBV4-2	TRBD1	TRBJ2-7	CASSQQGDPPSYEQYF	TGTGCCAGCAGCCAACAGGGGGATCCTCCCTCCTACGAGCAGTACTTC
-	TRBV13	TRBD2	TRBJ2-5	CASSSLSSGSRETQYF	TGTGCCAGCAGCTCCCTCTCTAGCGGGAGTAGAGAGACCCAGTACTTC
few	TRBV20-1	-	TRBJ1-1	CSARDRYAEAFF	TGCAGTGCTAGAGATCGCTACGCTGAAGCTTTCTTT
-	TRBV9	-	TRBJ2-1	CASSTDGGHIYNEQFF	TGTGCCAGCAGCACCGACGGGGGACATATCTACAATGAGCAGTTCTTC
few	TRBV12-5	TRBD1	TRBJ1-5	CASGRGQGNQPQHF	TGTGCTAGTGGTCGCGGACAGGGTAATCAGCCCCAGCATTTT
few	TRBV11-1	TRBD2	TRBJ2-1	CASSLATSGSRSPNEQFF	TGTGCCAGCAGCTTAGCCACTAGCGGGAGCCGAAGTCCCAATGAGCAGTTCTTC
-	TRBV20-1	TRBD2	TRBJ2-5	CSAELAETQYF	TGCAGTGCTGAACTAGCGGAGACCCAGTACTTC
-	TRBV5-1	-	TRBJ2-5	CASSSELPTKETQYF	TGCGCCAGCAGTTCGGAACTACCAACCAAAGAGACCCAGTACTTC
few	TRBV12-3/TRBV12-4	-	TRBJ1-3	CASSLKLNTIYF	TGTGCCAGCAGTTTAAAGCTTAACACCATATATTTT
-	TRBV7-2	TRBD1	TRBJ2-7	CASSLLTGGTEQYF	TGTGCCAGCAGCTTACTGACAGGGGGCACCGAGCAGTACTTC
-	TRBV20-1	TRBD2	TRBJ2-1	CSAREAGVPYNEQFF	TGCAGTGCTAGAGAAGCGGGAGTCCCCTACAATGAGCAGTTCTTC
-	TRBV9	TRBD2	TRBJ2-5	CASSVGTSGQGETQYF	TGTGCCAGCAGCGTGGGGACTAGCGGGCAGGGGGAGACCCAGTACTTC
-	TRBV18	-	TRBJ1-3	CASSPPWEGNTIYF	TGTGCCAGCTCACCACCGTGGGAGGGAAACACCATATATTTT
few	TRBV12-3/TRBV12-4	-	TRBJ1-1	CASSLALDRNTEAFF	TGTGCCAGCAGTTTAGCCCTGGACAGGAACACTGAAGCTTTCTTT
-	TRBV28	TRBD1	TRBJ2-3	CASSFFFRDRSTDTQYF	TGTGCCAGCAGTTTTTTTTTCCGGGACAGAAGCACAGATACGCAGTATTTT
-	TRBV5-5	TRBD1	TRBJ2-1	CASSTETTGAEQFF	TGTGCCAGCAGCACCGAAACGACAGGGGCTGAGCAGTTCTTC
few	TRBV12-3/TRBV12-4	TRBD1	TRBJ1-1	CASSNRGRWTEAFF	TGTGCCAGCAGTAACAGGGGGCGCTGGACTGAAGCTTTCTTT
-	TRBV15	-	TRBJ2-5	CATSRISGSRRETQYF	TGTGCCACCAGCAGGATCTCCGGGAGCAGACGGGAGACCCAGTACTTC
few	TRBV7-2	TRBD1	TRBJ1-2	CASSPRTGAGYTF	TGTGCCAGCAGCCCACGGACAGGGGCCGGCTACACCTTC
few	TRBV18	TRBD2	TRBJ2-3	CASSPGLGRDTQYF	TGTGCCAGCTCCCCGGGACTAGGAAGAGATACGCAGTATTTT
few	TRBV4-1	-	TRBJ2-7	CASSQDSGTGYEQYF	TGCGCCAGCAGCCAAGATTCCGGGACGGGCTACGAGCAGTACTTC
-	TRBV6-1	-	TRBJ2-7	CASKVQGVGNEQYF	TGTGCCAGCAAAGTACAGGGTGTGGGAAACGAGCAGTACTTC
few	TRBV12-3/TRBV12-4	TRBD1	TRBJ2-6	CASSFPTDRVTGANVLTF	TGTGCCAGCAGTTTCCCCACAGACAGGGTAACGGGGGCCAACGTCCTGACTTTC
-	TRBV20-1	-	TRBJ2-1	CSASPGSSYNEQFF	TGCAGTGCTAGTCCGGGGAGCTCCTACAATGAGCAGTTCTTC
few	TRBV7-6	-	TRBJ2-2	CASSVHSSGELFF	TGTGCCAGCAGCGTACACAGCTCCGGGGAGCTGTTTTTT
-	TRBV24-1	TRBD1	TRBJ1-5	CATSESRDRGQPQHF	TGTGCCACCAGTGAGTCCCGGGACAGGGGACAGCCCCAGCATTTT
-	TRBV12-3/TRBV12-4	-	TRBJ2-4	CASSLGALLAKNIQYF	TGTGCCAGCAGTTTAGGGGCCCTACTAGCCAAAAACATTCAGTACTTC
few	TRBV5-1	-	TRBJ2-7	CASLSPGLEQYF	TGCGCCAGCCTATCTCCGGGTCTTGAGCAGTACTTC
-	TRBV7-9	TRBD1	TRBJ1-1	CASSPGQGARPAFF	TGTGCCAGCAGCCCCGGACAGGGGGCCCGTCCGGCTTTCTTT
few	TRBV28	TRBD2	TRBJ2-3	CAIGVPSGGADTQYF	TGTGCCATCGGGGTACCTAGCGGGGGGGCAGATACGCAGTATTTT
-	TRBV10-3	-	TRBJ2-2	CAIRTNTGELFF	TGTGCCATACGTACGAACACCGGGGAGCTGTTTTTT
-	TRBV7-6	-	TRBJ2-1	CASSSQGSNEQFF	TGTGCCAGCAGCTCGCAGGGGAGCAATGAGCAGTTCTTC
-	TRBV7-6	TRBD1	TRBJ2-3	CASSLVLTGGYLTDTQYF	TGTGCCAGCAGCTTAGTACTTACAGGGGGCTACCTCACAGATACGCAGTATTTT
-	TRBV7-9	-	TRBJ2-1	CASSLVRGSSYNEQFF	TGTGCCAGCAGCTTAGTGAGGGGGAGCTCCTACAATGAGCAGTTCTTC
few	TRBV6-2/TRBV6-3	-	TRBJ2-2	CASSLNGELFF	TGTGCCAGCAGTTTGAACGGGGAGCTGTTTTTT
-	TRBV10-3	TRBD1	TRBJ1-2	CAIRDGQGGNYGYTF	TGTGCCATCAGGGACGGACAGGGGGGGAACTATGGCTACACCTTC
-	TRBV29-1	TRBD1	TRBJ2-1	CSVEGVTGANEQFF	TGCAGCGTTGAAGGCGTGACAGGGGCGAATGAGCAGTTCTTC
-	TRBV7-2	-	TRBJ2-1	CASSFSRYNEQFF	TGTGCCAGCAGCTTTTCTAGATACAATGAGCAGTTCTTC
few	TRBV10-3	-	TRBJ2-5	CAISGHPQETQYF	TGTGCCATCAGCGGACACCCACAAGAGACCCAGTACTTC
-	TRBV19	TRBD2	TRBJ2-6	CASTGGGKGANVLTF	TGTGCCAGTACTGGGGGGGGAAAGGGGGCCAACGTCCTGACTTTC
few	TRBV6-1	TRBD2	TRBJ2-5	CASREAGAGKETQYF	TGTGCCAGCAGGGAAGCGGGAGCAGGAAAAGAGACCCAGTACTTC
-	TRBV29-1	-	TRBJ2-1	CSVEGRLHNEQFF	TGCAGCGTTGAAGGGAGACTCCACAATGAGCAGTTCTTC
-	TRBV7-6	-	TRBJ2-2	CASSLPGRRQAPSTGELFF	TGTGCCAGCAGCTTACCCGGCCGTAGACAGGCCCCCTCTACGGGGGAGCTGTTTTTT
few	TRBV6-1	-	TRBJ1-6	CASTPKPLHF	TGTGCCAGCACCCCAAAACCCCTCCACTTT
few	TRBV7-9	-	TRBJ1-5	CASSLGGPSNQPQHF	TGTGCCAGCAGCTTAGGGGGACCGAGCAATCAGCCCCAGCATTTT
-	TRBV11-2	-	TRBJ2-7	CASSVASYEQYF	TGTGCCAGCAGCGTTGCCAGCTACGAGCAGTACTTC
-	TRBV11-2	TRBD2	TRBJ2-7	CASSLEEVGTSGTYEQYF	TGTGCCAGCAGCTTAGAGGAAGTCGGGACTAGCGGGACCTACGAGCAGTACTTC
few	TRBV6-1	-	TRBJ2-7	CASSGQEKAYEQYF	TGTGCCAGCAGTGGACAGGAGAAGGCCTACGAGCAGTACTTC
-	TRBV6-2/TRBV6-3	-	TRBJ2-1	CASSYYPGQAEQFF	TGTGCCAGCAGTTACTACCCTGGGCAGGCTGAGCAGTTCTTC
-	TRBV29-1	TRBD1	TRBJ2-5	CSVELTGVRQETQYF	TGCAGCGTTGAGTTAACAGGGGTCCGGCAAGAGACCCAGTACTTC
few	TRBV5-1	TRBD1	TRBJ2-1	CASSLGTGGTYNEQFF	TGCGCCAGCAGCTTGGGTACAGGGGGCACCTACAATGAGCAGTTCTTC
many	TRBV5-1	TRBD2	TRBJ2-3	CASSFSGGTDTQYF	TGCGCCAGCAGCTTTAGCGGGGGCACAGATACGCAGTATTTT
few	TRBV18	-	TRBJ1-6	CASSPPRRFSYNSPLHF	TGTGCCAGCTCACCACCTAGGCGGTTCTCCTATAATTCACCCCTCCACTTT
few	TRBV5-1	TRBD2	TRBJ2-3	CASSLRGLVVDTQYF	TGCGCCAGCAGCTTGAGAGGACTAGTGGTAGATACGCAGTATTTT